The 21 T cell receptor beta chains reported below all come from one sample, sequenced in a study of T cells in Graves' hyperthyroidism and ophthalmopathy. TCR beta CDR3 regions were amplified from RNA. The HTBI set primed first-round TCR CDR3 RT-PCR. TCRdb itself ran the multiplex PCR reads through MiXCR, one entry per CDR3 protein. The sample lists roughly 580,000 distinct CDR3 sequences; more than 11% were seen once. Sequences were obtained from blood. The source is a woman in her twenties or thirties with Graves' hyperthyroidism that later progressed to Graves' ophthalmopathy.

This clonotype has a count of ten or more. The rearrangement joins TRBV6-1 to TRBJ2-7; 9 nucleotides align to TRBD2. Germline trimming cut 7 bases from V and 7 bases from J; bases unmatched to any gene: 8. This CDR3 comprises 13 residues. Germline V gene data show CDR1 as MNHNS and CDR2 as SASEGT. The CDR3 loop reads CASKEGGRDEQYF. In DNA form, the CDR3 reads TGTGCCAGCAAGGAAGGCGGGAGGGATGAGCAGTACTTC.

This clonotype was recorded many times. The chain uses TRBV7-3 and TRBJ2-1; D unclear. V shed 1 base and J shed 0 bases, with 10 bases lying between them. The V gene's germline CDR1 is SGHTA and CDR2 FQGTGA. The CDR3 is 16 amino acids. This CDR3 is CASSLKAYRSYNEQFF. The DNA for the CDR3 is TGTGCCAGCAGCTTAAAGGCATACCGCTCCTACAATGAGCAGTTCTTC.

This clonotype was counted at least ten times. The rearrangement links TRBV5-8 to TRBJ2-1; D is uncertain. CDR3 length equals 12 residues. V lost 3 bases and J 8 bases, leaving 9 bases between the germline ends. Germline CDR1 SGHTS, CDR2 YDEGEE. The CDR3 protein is CASSSVDDEQFF. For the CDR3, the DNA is TGTGCCAGCAGCTCGGTGGACGATGAGCAGTTCTTC.

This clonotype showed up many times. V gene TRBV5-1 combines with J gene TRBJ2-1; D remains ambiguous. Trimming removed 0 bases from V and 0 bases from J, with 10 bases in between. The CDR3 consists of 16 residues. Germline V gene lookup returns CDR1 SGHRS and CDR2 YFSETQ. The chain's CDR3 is CASSLAIQSSYNEQFF. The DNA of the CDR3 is TGCGCCAGCAGCTTGGCCATTCAGAGCTCCTACAATGAGCAGTTCTTC.

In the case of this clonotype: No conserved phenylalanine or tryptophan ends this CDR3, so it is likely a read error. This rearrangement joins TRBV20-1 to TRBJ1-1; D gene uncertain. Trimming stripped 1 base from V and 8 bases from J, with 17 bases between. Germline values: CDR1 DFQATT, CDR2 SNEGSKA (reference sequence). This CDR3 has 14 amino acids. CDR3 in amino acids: CSARVRALGEEAFL. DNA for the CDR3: TGCAGTGCTAGAGTAAGGGCCCTGGGTGAGGAAGCTTTCCTT.

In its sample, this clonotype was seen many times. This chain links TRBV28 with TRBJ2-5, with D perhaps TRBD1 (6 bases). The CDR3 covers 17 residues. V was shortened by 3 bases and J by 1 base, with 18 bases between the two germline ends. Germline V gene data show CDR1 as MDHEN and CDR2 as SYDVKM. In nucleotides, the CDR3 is TGTGCCAGCAGTTTCACAGGGAGAGCGCCATTCCAAGAGACCCAGTACTTC. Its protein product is CASSFTGRAPFQETQYF.

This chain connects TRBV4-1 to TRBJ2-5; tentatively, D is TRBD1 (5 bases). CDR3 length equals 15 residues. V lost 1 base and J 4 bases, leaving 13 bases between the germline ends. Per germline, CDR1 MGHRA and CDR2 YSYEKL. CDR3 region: CASSQAPGSPETQYF. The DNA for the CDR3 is TGCGCCAGCAGCCAAGCTCCAGGGTCGCCAGAGACCCAGTACTTC.

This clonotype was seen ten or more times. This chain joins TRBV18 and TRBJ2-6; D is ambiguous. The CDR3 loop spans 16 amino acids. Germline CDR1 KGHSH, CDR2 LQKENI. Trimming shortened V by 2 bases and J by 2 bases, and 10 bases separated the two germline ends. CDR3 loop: CASSPGSVPGANVLTF. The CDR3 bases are TGTGCCAGCTCACCAGGGTCGGTGCCTGGGGCCAACGTCCTGACTTTC.

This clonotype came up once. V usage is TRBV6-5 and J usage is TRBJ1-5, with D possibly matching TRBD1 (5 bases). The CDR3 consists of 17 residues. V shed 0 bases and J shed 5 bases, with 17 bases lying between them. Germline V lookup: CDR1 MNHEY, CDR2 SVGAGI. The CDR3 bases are TGTGCCAGCAGTTACTCGATTAGGGATGGGGGAGATCAGCCCCAGCATTTT. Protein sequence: CASSYSIRDGGDQPQHF.

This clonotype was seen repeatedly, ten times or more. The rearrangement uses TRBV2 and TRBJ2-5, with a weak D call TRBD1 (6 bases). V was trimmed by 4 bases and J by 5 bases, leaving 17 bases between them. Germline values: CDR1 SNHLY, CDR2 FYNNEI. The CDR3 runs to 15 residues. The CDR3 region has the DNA TGTGCCAGCAGTGGGACAGCAACAGCGCGGGAGACCCAGTACTTC. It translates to CASSGTATARETQYF.

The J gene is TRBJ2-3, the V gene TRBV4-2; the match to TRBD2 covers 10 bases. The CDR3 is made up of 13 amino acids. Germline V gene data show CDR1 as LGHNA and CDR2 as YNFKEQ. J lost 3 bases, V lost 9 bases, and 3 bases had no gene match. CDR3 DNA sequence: TGTGCCAGTCAAGCGGGAGGGACAGATACGCAGTATTTT. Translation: CASQAGGTDTQYF.

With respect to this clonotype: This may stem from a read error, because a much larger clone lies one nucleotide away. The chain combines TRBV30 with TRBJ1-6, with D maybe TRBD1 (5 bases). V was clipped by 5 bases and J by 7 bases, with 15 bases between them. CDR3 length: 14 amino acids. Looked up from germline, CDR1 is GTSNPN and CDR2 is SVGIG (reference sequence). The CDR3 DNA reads TGTGCCTGGGACTACCGGGGGGAAAATTCACCCCTCCACTTT. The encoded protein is CAWDYRGENSPLHF.

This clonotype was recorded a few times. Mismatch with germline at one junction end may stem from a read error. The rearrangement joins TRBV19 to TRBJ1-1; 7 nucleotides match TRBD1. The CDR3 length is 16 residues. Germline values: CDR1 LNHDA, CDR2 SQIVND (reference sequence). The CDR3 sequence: CASKIGGRSVNTEASF. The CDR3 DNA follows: TGTGCCAGTAAGATAGGGGGCCGGAGTGTGAACACTGAAGCTTCCTTT.

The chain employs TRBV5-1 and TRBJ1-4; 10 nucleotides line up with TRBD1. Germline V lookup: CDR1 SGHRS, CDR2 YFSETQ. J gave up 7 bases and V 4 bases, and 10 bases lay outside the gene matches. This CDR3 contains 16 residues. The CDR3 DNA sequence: TGCGCCAGCAGCGCCAGGTTTGACAGGGGGCTTGAAAAACTGTTTTTT. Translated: CASSARFDRGLEKLFF.

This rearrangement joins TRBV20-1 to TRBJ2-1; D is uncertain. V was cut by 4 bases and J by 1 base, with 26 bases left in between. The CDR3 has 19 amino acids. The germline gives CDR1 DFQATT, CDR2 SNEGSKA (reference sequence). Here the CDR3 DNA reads TGCAGTGCTAACCGCGTTTCGCTCTATTTTATGGAGTCCTACAATGAGCAGTTCTTC. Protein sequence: CSANRVSLYFMESYNEQFF.

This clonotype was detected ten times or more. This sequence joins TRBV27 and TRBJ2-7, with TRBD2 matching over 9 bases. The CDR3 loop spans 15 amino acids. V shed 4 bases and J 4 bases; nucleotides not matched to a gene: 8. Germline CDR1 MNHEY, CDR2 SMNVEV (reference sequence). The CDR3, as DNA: TGTGCCAGCAGTTCTGGGACTAGCACAATGTACGAGCAGTACTTC. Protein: CASSSGTSTMYEQYF.

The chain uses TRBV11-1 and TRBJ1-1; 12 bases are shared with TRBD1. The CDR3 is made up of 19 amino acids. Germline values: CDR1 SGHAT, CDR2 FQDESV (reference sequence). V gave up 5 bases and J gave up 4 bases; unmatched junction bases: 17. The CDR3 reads CASSPTRDRGRGGGTEAFF. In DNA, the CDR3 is TGTGCCAGCAGCCCTACCCGGGACAGGGGGCGCGGGGGTGGCACTGAAGCTTTCTTT.

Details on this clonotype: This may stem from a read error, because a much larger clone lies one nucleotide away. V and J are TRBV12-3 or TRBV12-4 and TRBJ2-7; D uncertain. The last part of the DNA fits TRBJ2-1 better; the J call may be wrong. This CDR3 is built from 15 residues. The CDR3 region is CASSLGRVYIYEQFF. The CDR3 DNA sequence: TGTGCCAGCAGTTTAGGAAGGGTATATATCTACGAGCAGTTCTTC.

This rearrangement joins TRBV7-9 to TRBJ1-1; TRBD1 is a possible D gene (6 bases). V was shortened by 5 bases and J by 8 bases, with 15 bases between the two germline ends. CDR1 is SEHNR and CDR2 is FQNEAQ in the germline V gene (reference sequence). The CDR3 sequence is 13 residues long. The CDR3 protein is CASSLNRDKEAFF. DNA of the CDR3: TGTGCCAGCAGCCTCAACCGGGACAAGGAAGCTTTCTTT.

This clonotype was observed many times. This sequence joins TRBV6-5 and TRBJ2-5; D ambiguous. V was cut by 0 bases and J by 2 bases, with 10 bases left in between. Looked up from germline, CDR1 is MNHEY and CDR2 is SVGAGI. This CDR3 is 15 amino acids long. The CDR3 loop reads CASSYSLAFQETQYF. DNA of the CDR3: TGTGCCAGCAGTTACTCGCTGGCGTTTCAAGAGACCCAGTACTTC.

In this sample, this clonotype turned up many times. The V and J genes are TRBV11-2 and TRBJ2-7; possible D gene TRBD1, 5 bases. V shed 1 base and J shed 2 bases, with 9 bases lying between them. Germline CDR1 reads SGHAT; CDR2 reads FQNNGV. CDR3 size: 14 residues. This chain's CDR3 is CASSLAVTAYEQYF. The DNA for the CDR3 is TGTGCCAGCAGCTTAGCGGTGACAGCCTACGAGCAGTACTTC.